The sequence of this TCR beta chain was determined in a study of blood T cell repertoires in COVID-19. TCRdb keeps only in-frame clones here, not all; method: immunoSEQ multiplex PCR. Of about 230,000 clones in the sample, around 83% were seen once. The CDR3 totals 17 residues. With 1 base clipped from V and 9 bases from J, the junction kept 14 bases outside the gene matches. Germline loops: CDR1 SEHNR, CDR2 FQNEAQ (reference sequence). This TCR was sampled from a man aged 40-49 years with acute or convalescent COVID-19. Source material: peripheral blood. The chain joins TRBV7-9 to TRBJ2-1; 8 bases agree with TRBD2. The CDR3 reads CASSLGGLAGNVGEQFF. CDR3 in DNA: TGTGCCAGCAGCTTAGGTGGGTTAGCGGGGAATGTCGGTGAGCAGTTCTTC.